This T cell receptor beta chain is from a study of blood T cell repertoires in COVID-19. Study-wide context: Sites across the United States, Italy and Spain contributed samples from acute and convalescent COVID-19.

Per the original methods: Using reference gene primer amplification, nucleated cell counts were estimated. The method was immunoSEQ multiplex PCR; TCRdb's version includes in-frame clones alone and lacks a portion of them. V and J calls and clone size are copied from that table; D and trimming were computed from the DNA. The repertoire holds about 170,000 clones, with 85% as singletons. The CDR3 has 17 residues. Trimming cost V 8 bases and J 5 bases; bases outside gene matches: 15. From germline, CDR1 is ENHRY and CDR2 SYGVKD. The sequence came from a human donor with acute or convalescent COVID-19. The donor label of this sample is uncertain. The sequenced material came from peripheral blood. The rearrangement joins TRBV10-3 to TRBJ2-1; the match to TRBD1 covers 10 bases. The CDR3 loop is CAIGDRETGGVHNEQFF. The DNA of the CDR3 is TGTGCCATCGGGGACCGGGAGACAGGGGGCGTCCACAATGAGCAGTTCTTC.